Sequencing of this T cell receptor beta chain was carried out in a study of shared clonotypes between healthy human individuals (dated by TCRdb to the early 2020s). About the full investigation: Three men and two women, aged 18 to 49 years, made up the cohort. For each donor, three plates each were used for CD4 naive and CD4 memory, two plates were used for CD8 naive, and one plate was used for CD8 memory. Blood TCR repertoires of a handful of healthy adults were deeply sequenced to estimate repertoire size and the extent of clonotype sharing between individuals. To increase sequencing depth and limit assay-specific biases, different laboratories used diverse techniques to prepare libraries and sequence TCR repertoires. Between about 0.85 and 9.5 billion PBMCs per donor were obtained by leukapheresis.

TCR CDR3 regions were amplified from genomic DNA by multiplex PCR using the deep immunoSEQ assay. Genomic DNA extracted from each cell subset was distributed evenly over all wells of several immunoSEQ 96-well plates, and each plate served as one replicate. For sorted subsets, each replicate PCR was loaded with roughly 200 ng genomic DNA, equivalent to 30,000 or so T cell genomes. The purified libraries were quantified using a Qubit 3.0 fluorometer, sized with a Bioanalyzer 2100, and then quantified again using the KAPA Library Quantification kit. Every immunoSEQ 96-well plate was sequenced on a dedicated single-read 150-cycle Illumina NextSeq 550 flow cell. On the study's bioinformatics: Because the immunoSEQ output held only junctional sequences and lacked quality scores, the filtering could not match the filtering applied to full-length reads. To assign V/J genes and CDR3, sequences were annotated using PyIR, a Python wrapper for IgBLAST v1.9, with IMGT germline references. Any read was removed if the V/J assignment was weak (E-value above 1e-6), the CDR3 was missing, or the read contained stop codons, out-of-frame junctions, or ambiguous translated residues. V3J clonotypes were defined as sequences sharing an identical inferred V gene, J gene, and CDR3 amino acid sequence. To compute the percentage overlap between repertoires, the number of shared unique clonotypes was divided by the size of the smaller repertoire. Richness of each repertoire was evaluated using RTK rarefaction, the Chao1 estimator, and Recon v2.1 estimates of unobserved clonotypes. OLGA was used to compute generation probabilities for all TCRbeta clonotypes that the gDNA method yielded from a handful of donors. TCRdb obtained this table from immuneACCESS and retained in-frame rearrangements with V and J assigned. These tables miss some clones; where compared with another copy, unresolved V genes account for less than half of the shortfall, and the remainder is unexplained. V and J calls and clone size come straight from that table; D and trimming were deduced from the DNA. In this sample the table shows some 2.3 million clones, more than 85% of which occur a single time. The leading ten clones occupy about 0.39% of the sample.

The donors were healthy, HIV-negative adults with no recently reported acute infections or vaccinations. Every donor was a Caucasian adult living in Nashville, Tennessee, USA. CD4+ T cells were enriched by magnetic negative selection; naive cells were then positively selected on CD45RA, and the negative fraction formed the memory subset. Blood was collected by leukapheresis, and PBMCs were isolated by Ficoll-Histopaque density gradient centrifugation and then cryopreserved in liquid nitrogen vapor phase. Analytical flow cytometry was used to check the purity and quantity of each magnetically sorted T cell population. Genomic DNA was isolated from every sorted fraction and measured by UV absorbance on a Nanodrop 2000c. Overall study outcomes, separate from this receptor: Because the study included a small number of donors, the genetic and exposure-history diversity represented was limited. Sampling was restricted to blood, and TCR repertoires in tissue are likely to differ from TCR repertoires in blood. Larger estimated clonotype richness was generally found for naive subsets than for memory subsets. Pairwise subsampling led to the expectation that sequencing depth would affect the degree of clonotype sharing among donors. Approximately 5% of naive CD4, 3% to 3.5% of naive CD8, about 2.5% of memory CD4, and about 0.4% of memory CD8 clonotypes were shared across several donors. Incomplete sequencing was indicated by rarefaction of sorted-subset datasets, despite the large sequencing depth. Clonotypes shared by all four sorted-subset donors showed higher generation probabilities than non-shared clonotypes.

Worth noting for this clone: This receptor's antigen is unknown. It has no much larger one-base neighbor in the sample; base qualities were not kept. Other DNA sequences of this sample code for an identical CDR3.

The germline V gene encodes CDR1 SGHRS and CDR2 YFSETQ. The CDR3, cysteine through phenylalanine, is 14 amino acids long. Just the 42-base CDR3 DNA is kept, in frame starting at base 1. Trimming removed 2 bases from V and 3 bases from J, leaving 11 bases between the germline ends. The rearrangement joined TRBV5-1 to TRBJ2-5; the D region possibly corresponds to TRBD1 (5 bases align). What was sequenced was naive CD4+ T cells from PBMCs. The cell subset or site tag for this specimen amounts to: CD45RA+ positively selected. This sequence originates from a man aged 18 to 29 in good health. Some clones in this sample may be carry-over from other donors' samples. In nucleotides, the sequence is TGCGCCAGCAGCTTAGTTTCAGGGAAAGAGACCCAGTACTTC. Its product reads: CASSLVSGKETQYF.